A single sample gave rise to the 32 T cell receptor beta chains below, sequenced in a study of blood T cell repertoires in COVID-19. Profiled with immunoSEQ multiplex PCR; TCRdb holds only in-frame clones, not every one. The sample has some 240,000 clones, less than 90% seen once. Sequenced material: peripheral blood. The receptor source for this set is a middle-aged woman who had recovered from COVID-19.

This clone turned up a few times. The V call is TRBV6-5, the J call TRBJ1-5; TRBD1 matches 9 bases. Germline loops: CDR1 MNHEY, CDR2 SVGAGI. V was clipped by 7 bases and J by 3 bases; unmatched bases: 1. CDR3 size: 13 residues. This CDR3 is CASNRGLNQPQHF. For the CDR3, the DNA is TGTGCCAGCAACAGGGGGCTCAATCAGCCCCAGCATTTT.

V and J are TRBV9 and TRBJ2-2, with 16 bases identical to TRBD2. J was trimmed by 4 bases and V by 3 bases; bases with no gene match: 9. CDR3 size: 19 residues. The germline gives CDR1 SGDLS, CDR2 YYNGEE. CDR3 residues: CASSAPGLAGGQGTGELFF. CDR3 in DNA: TGTGCCAGCAGCGCACCGGGACTAGCGGGGGGGCAAGGCACCGGGGAGCTGTTTTTT.

The rearrangement uses TRBV2 and TRBJ1-5; 10 nucleotides agree with TRBD1. Germline-derived CDR1 and CDR2 are SNHLY and FYNNEI. The CDR3 runs 14 residues. J gave up 2 bases and V 6 bases, and 1 base lay outside the gene matches. Written as DNA, the CDR3 is TGTGCCAGCAGGGGACAGGGGCGCAATCAGCCCCAGCATTTT. It is translated as CASRGQGRNQPQHF. The entire variable domain, with the rest obtained from reference TRBV2 and TRBJ1-5, is as follows: EPEVTQTPSHQVTQMGQEVILRCVPISNHLYFYWYRQILGQKVEFLVSFYNNEISEKSEIFDDQFSVERPDGSNFTLKIRSTKLEDSAMYFCASRGQGRNQPQHFGDGTRLSIL.

This clone was recorded only once. The chain carries TRBV6-6 and TRBJ1-2; no reliable D call. The CDR3 totals 14 residues. Per germline, CDR1 MNHNY and CDR2 SVGAGI (reference sequence). The V end was cut by 2 bases, the J end by 2 bases, with 9 bases between. The DNA of the CDR3 is TGTGCCAGCAGTTACGAGGCTGGGAACTATGGCTACACCTTC. As protein: CASSYEAGNYGYTF.

The chain combines TRBV7-8 with TRBJ1-2; TRBD1 aligns across 8 bases. Germline V gene sequence: CDR1 SGHVS, CDR2 FQNEAQ. This CDR3 has 14 residues. The trim removed 6 bases at V and 6 bases at J, leaving 9 bases unmatched. This chain's CDR3 is CASSRDRGGNGYTF. In nucleotides, the CDR3 is TGTGCCAGCAGTCGAGACAGGGGTGGCAATGGCTACACCTTC.

V gene TRBV5-1 combines with J gene TRBJ2-5, with 8 bases that match TRBD1. Germline CDR1 SGHRS, CDR2 YFSETQ. The ends lost 4 bases at V and 4 bases at J; junction bases unmatched: 6. The CDR3 is 14 amino acids. The CDR3 loop is CASSATGGRETQYF. The CDR3 DNA sequence: TGCGCCAGCAGCGCTACAGGGGGTAGAGAGACCCAGTACTTC.

The CDR3 loop is CASMATSVEQFF. CDR3 sequence (DNA): TGTGCCAGCATGGCGACTAGCGTTGAGCAGTTCTTC. The chain recombines TRBV28 with TRBJ2-1, with 8 bases fitting TRBD2. The germline V gene has CDR1 MDHEN and CDR2 SYDVKM. V trimming: 7 bases; J trimming: 9 bases; junction bases outside the gene matches: 5. This CDR3 contains 12 residues.

The V and J genes are TRBV29-1 and TRBJ2-5; 7 nucleotides line up with TRBD1. V was clipped by 0 bases and J by 1 base; unmatched bases: 8. The CDR3 runs to 16 residues. Germline V gene data show CDR1 as SQVTM and CDR2 as ANQGSEA. The CDR3 region has the DNA TGCAGCGTTGAAGATATTCGGGGACAGAGCCAAGAGACCCAGTACTTC. It specifies CSVEDIRGQSQETQYF.

The CDR3 DNA reads as TGTGCCAGCAGCGTAGGTAGCGGGGTATCCTACGAGCAGTACTTC. Translated, it gives CASSVGSGVSYEQYF. The J gene is TRBJ2-7, the V gene TRBV9; 8 bases agree with TRBD2. The CDR3 covers 15 residues. The trim removed 0 bases at V and 1 base at J, leaving 3 bases unmatched. Germline lookup yields CDR1 SGDLS and CDR2 YYNGEE. Using reference TRBV9 and TRBJ2-7 for the parts outside the CDR3, the full variable domain is DSGVTQTPKHLITATGQRVTLRCSPRSGDLSVYWYQQSLDQGLQFLIQYYNGEERAKGNILERFSAQQFPDLHSELNLSSLELGDSALYFCASSVGSGVSYEQYFGPGTRLTVT.

The gene calls are TRBV11-2 and TRBJ2-7; tentatively, D is TRBD1 (5 bases). V lost 6 bases, J lost 0 bases, and 9 bases lay in between. Germline V CDR1 and CDR2: SGHAT, FQNNGV. This CDR3 region has 13 residues. CDR3 in DNA: TGTGCCAGCAGGTTGACAGCCTCCTACGAGCAGTACTTC. This translates into CASRLTASYEQYF.

The chain links TRBV28 to TRBJ1-5; D gene unclear. The CDR3 is 14 amino acids. The germline gives CDR1 MDHEN, CDR2 SYDVKM. Trimming pared 6 bases from V and 2 bases from J, leaving 11 bases between. The CDR3 spells CASREGYGNQPQHF. CDR3 coding DNA: TGTGCCAGCAGAGAGGGATATGGCAATCAGCCCCAGCATTTT.

This clone was seen a single time. Other DNA sequences in the sample encode the same CDR3. The chain combines TRBV28 with TRBJ1-1; 8 positions match TRBD1. Germline values: CDR1 MDHEN, CDR2 SYDVKM. V dropped 5 bases and J dropped 2; count of bases not matched to a gene: 4. The CDR3 runs to 14 residues. The CDR3: CASSLGQGNTEAFF. CDR3 nucleotide sequence: TGTGCCAGCAGTCTCGGACAGGGAAACACTGAAGCTTTCTTT.

V usage is TRBV28 and J usage is TRBJ1-5; perhaps TRBD1 as D (5 bases). Germline CDR1 and CDR2: MDHEN and SYDVKM. There are 14 residues in the CDR3. Trimming left V 6 bases short and J 0 bases short, with 9 bases between. The CDR3 region has the DNA TGTGCCAGCAGACAGGAAAATAGCAATCAGCCCCAGCATTTT. Translation gives CASRQENSNQPQHF.

The chain employs TRBV5-1 and TRBJ2-1; 7 nucleotides match TRBD2. The trim removed 1 base at V and 8 bases at J, leaving 9 bases unmatched. Per germline, CDR1 SGHRS and CDR2 YFSETQ. There are 15 residues in the CDR3. CDR3 in DNA: TGCGCCAGCAGCTTGTATTCGGGGGGAATGGATGAGCAGTTCTTC. Its translation is CASSLYSGGMDEQFF.

The J gene is TRBJ1-2, the V gene TRBV2; maybe TRBD1 (6 bases). In germline, CDR1 is SNHLY, CDR2 FYNNEI. The V end lost 2 bases, the J end lost 3 bases, and 13 bases lay between the germline ends. The CDR3 is 15 amino acids. This CDR3 is CASSERSGVYYGYTF. CDR3 sequence (DNA): TGTGCCAGCAGTGAACGGTCAGGGGTTTACTATGGCTACACCTTC. The complete variable domain, with remaining parts taken from reference TRBV2 and TRBJ1-2, reads EPEVTQTPSHQVTQMGQEVILRCVPISNHLYFYWYRQILGQKVEFLVSFYNNEISEKSEIFDDQFSVERPDGSNFTLKIRSTKLEDSAMYFCASSERSGVYYGYTFGSGTRLTVV.

The gene calls are TRBV18 and TRBJ2-7; possibly TRBD2 for D (7 bases). Trimming left V 6 bases short and J 5 bases short, with 17 bases between. This CDR3 comprises 14 residues. CDR1 is KGHSH, CDR2 LQKENI, per germline. CDR3 in amino acids: CASSMGRGTHEQYF. Written as DNA, the CDR3 is TGTGCCAGCTCCATGGGGAGGGGGACCCACGAGCAGTACTTC.

The chain combines TRBV12-3 or TRBV12-4 with TRBJ1-5; D perhaps matches TRBD1 (6 bases). V was shortened by 5 bases and J by 7 bases, with 9 bases between the two germline ends. The CDR3 contains 12 residues. CDR3 DNA: TGTGCCAGCAGTAACAGGGACCAGCCCCAGCATTTT. Translation gives CASSNRDQPQHF.

The rearrangement uses TRBV27 and TRBJ2-5, with 8 bases aligning to TRBD1. The CDR3 runs to 14 residues. Germline assignment: CDR1 MNHEY and CDR2 SMNVEV (reference sequence). Trimming at V came to 6 bases and at J to 5 bases, leaving 8 bases not matched to a gene. The CDR3 DNA reads as TGTGCCAGCAGCTCCGCAGGGGGCCTTGAGACCCAGTACTTC. Encoded protein: CASSSAGGLETQYF.

This chain joins TRBV28 and TRBJ1-2; D not resolved. This CDR3 region has 12 residues. CDR1 and CDR2 from the germline V gene are MDHEN and SYDVKM. Between the trimmed V and J ends, which lost 8 bases and 8 bases, there was a span of 15 bases. This CDR3 reads CASHEGGGGYTF. DNA of the CDR3: TGTGCCAGCCATGAGGGCGGAGGGGGCTACACCTTC.

This chain links TRBV18 with TRBJ1-2, with D hard to call. This CDR3 has 14 residues. V was trimmed by 4 bases and J by 0 bases, leaving 9 bases between them. The V gene's germline CDR1 is KGHSH and CDR2 LQKENI. CDR3 nucleotide sequence: TGTGCCAGCTCACAAGAGGCAGCTAACTATGGCTACACCTTC. Translation: CASSQEAANYGYTF.

J is TRBJ2-1 and V is TRBV3-1 (or the pseudogene TRBV3-2); D uncertain. CDR1 is LGHDT, CDR2 YNNKEL, per germline (reference sequence). V was shortened by 0 bases and J by 5 bases, with 14 bases between the two germline ends. CDR3 length: 16 residues. CDR3 DNA sequence: TGTGCCAGCAGCCAAGACTTGCAGGTCCGAAACAATGAGCAGTTCTTC. Translation: CASSQDLQVRNNEQFF.

A word on this clone: An end of the junction does not agree with germline; a read error may underlie this. The rearrangement links TRBV27 to TRBJ2-7; 7 positions match TRBD1. The CDR3 covers 11 residues. The germline V gene has CDR1 MNHEY and CDR2 SMNVEV (reference sequence). CDR3 region: CASTKTGDLVF. CDR3 DNA sequence: TGTGCCAGCACCAAAACAGGGGACCTTGTCTTC.

V gene TRBV7-9 combines with J gene TRBJ2-7; 9 bases align to TRBD1. CDR3 size: 14 residues. After removal of 8 bases from V and 3 bases from J, the junction contained 8 bases not matched to a gene. The V gene's germline CDR1 is SEHNR and CDR2 FQNEAQ (reference sequence). CDR3 in amino acids: CASGAGDRVYEQYF. The DNA for the CDR3 is TGTGCCAGCGGGGCGGGGGACAGGGTCTACGAGCAGTACTTC.

The rearrangement links TRBV6-5 to TRBJ2-6; D is possibly TRBD2 (5 bases). CDR3 length: 13 residues. V was shortened by 6 bases and J by 6 bases, with 9 bases between the two germline ends. Germline assignment: CDR1 MNHEY and CDR2 SVGAGI. CDR3 residues: CASRSRAANVLTF. The CDR3 region has the DNA TGTGCCAGCAGGTCGCGGGCGGCCAACGTCCTGACTTTC.

The rearrangement uses TRBV24-1 and TRBJ1-2, with D perhaps matching TRBD1 (5 bases). Trimming took off 7 bases at V and 5 bases at J, with 10 bases between the two ends. Germline V gene data show CDR1 as KGHDR and CDR2 as SFDVKD. There are 12 residues in the CDR3. In DNA form, the CDR3 reads TGTGCCACCAGCCGCGCAGGGTATGGCTACACCTTC. This translates into CATSRAGYGYTF.

This chain links TRBV30 with TRBJ2-2; tentative D call: TRBD1 (5 bases). Trimming stripped 4 bases from V and 1 base from J, with 7 bases between. CDR3 length equals 13 residues. The germline V gene has CDR1 GTSNPN and CDR2 SVGIG (reference sequence). CDR3 residues: CAWKQVNTGELFF. The CDR3 DNA is TGTGCCTGGAAACAGGTGAACACCGGGGAGCTGTTTTTT.

The V call is TRBV27, the J call TRBJ1-1; 8 bases fit TRBD1. Germline CDR1 and CDR2: MNHEY and SMNVEV (reference sequence). Unmatched junction bases numbered 3, after V lost 2 bases and J lost 1 base. The CDR3 contains 15 residues. The CDR3 DNA reads TGTGCCAGCAGTTTACGCGACAGGGGGAACACTGAAGCTTTCTTT. Translated, it gives CASSLRDRGNTEAFF.

The chain combines TRBV4-1 with TRBJ1-4, with D possibly TRBD1 on 6 matching bases. V dropped 4 bases and J dropped 5 bases, with 14 bases sitting between them. The CDR3 consists of 15 residues. CDR1 and CDR2 from the germline V gene are MGHRA and YSYEKL. CDR3 region: CASSRNRDTNEKLFF. CDR3 nucleotide sequence: TGCGCCAGCAGCCGAAACCGGGACACCAATGAAAAACTGTTTTTT.

The chain links TRBV24-1 to TRBJ1-1; 10 positions agree with TRBD1. This CDR3 region has 21 residues. With 3 bases clipped from V and 1 base from J, the junction kept 19 bases outside the gene matches. CDR1 is KGHDR and CDR2 is SFDVKD in the germline V gene. The CDR3 DNA follows: TGTGCCACCAGTGATGGCAGGACAGGGGGTCCATATTCAAGACAGAACACTGAAGCTTTCTTT. Its protein product is CATSDGRTGGPYSRQNTEAFF.

This chain links TRBV18 with TRBJ2-7, with D perhaps matching TRBD1 (6 bases). In germline, CDR1 is KGHSH, CDR2 LQKENI. This CDR3 has 14 amino acids. With 6 bases removed from V and 4 bases from J, the gap between germline ends came to 16 bases. CDR3 protein: CASSPETGLYEQYF. CDR3 DNA sequence: TGTGCCAGCTCTCCAGAGACAGGTCTTTACGAGCAGTACTTC.

The chain links TRBV2 to TRBJ1-5; no reliable D call. The germline V gene has CDR1 SNHLY and CDR2 FYNNEI. This CDR3 is built from 15 residues. The V end lost 2 bases, the J end lost 5 bases, and 13 bases lay between the germline ends. CDR3 protein: CASSESTRGYQPQHF. The CDR3 DNA is TGTGCCAGCAGTGAATCTACCAGAGGTTATCAGCCCCAGCATTTT.

The rearrangement uses TRBV10-3 and TRBJ1-2; a weak D match, TRBD1 (6 bases). Germline V CDR1 and CDR2: ENHRY, SYGVKD. V was cut by 5 bases and J by 6 bases, with 13 bases left in between. The CDR3 loop spans 13 amino acids. The CDR3 DNA follows: TGTGCCATCAGTTTACAGGGATACGATGGCTACACCTTC. Translated: CAISLQGYDGYTF.